This TCR beta chain was captured by sequencing in a study of T cell repertoires in cytomegalovirus infection. For the study at large: Recently identified HLA-C-restricted CMV epitopes were among the peptides used. Findings and caveats of the study: Summed frequency of public TCR beta families distinguished CMV carriers with the relevant HLA. The ex vivo response was dominated by HLA-C-restricted CMV-specific TCR beta clonotypes.

TCRdb passed the reads through MiXCR, listing each CDR3 protein once. The sample comprises fewer than 1,000,000 distinct CDR3 sequences, around 30% of which are singletons, and more than 13% rests with the top ten. In the case of this clonotype: The antigen is unknown. A read error may account for a junction end that differs from germline.

CDR1 MDHEN and CDR2 SYDVKM come from the germline V gene. This CDR3 contains 15 residues. The sequence was obtained from a human donor in good health (CMV status not recorded). Some clones in this sample may be carry-over from other donors' samples. This chain uses TRBV28 with TRBJ1-1; possible D gene TRBD1, 5 bases. Sample: cultured CD8+ T cells from PBMCs, taken from culture after CMV antigen stimulation. Here the CDR3 reads CASSLWTDLNTESFF. The CDR3 region has the DNA TGTGCCAGCAGTTTATGGACAGACTTGAACACTGAATCTTTCTTT.